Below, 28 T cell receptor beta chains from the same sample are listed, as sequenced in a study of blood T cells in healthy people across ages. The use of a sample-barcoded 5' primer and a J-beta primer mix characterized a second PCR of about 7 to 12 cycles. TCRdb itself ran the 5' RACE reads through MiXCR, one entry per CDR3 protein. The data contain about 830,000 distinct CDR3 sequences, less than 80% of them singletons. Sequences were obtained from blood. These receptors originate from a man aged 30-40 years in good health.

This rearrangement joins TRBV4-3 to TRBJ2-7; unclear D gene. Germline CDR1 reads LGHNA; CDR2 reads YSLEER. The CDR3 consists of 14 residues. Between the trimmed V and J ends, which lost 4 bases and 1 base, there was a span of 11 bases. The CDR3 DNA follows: TGCGCCAGCAGCCGCCGGCCAGAGTCCTACGAGCAGTACTTC. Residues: CASSRRPESYEQYF.

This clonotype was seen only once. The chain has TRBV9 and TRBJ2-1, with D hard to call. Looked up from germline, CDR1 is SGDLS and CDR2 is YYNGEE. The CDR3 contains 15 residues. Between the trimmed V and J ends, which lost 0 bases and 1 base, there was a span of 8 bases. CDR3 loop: CASSVGQLSYNEQFF. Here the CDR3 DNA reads TGTGCCAGCAGCGTAGGCCAGTTATCCTACAATGAGCAGTTCTTC.

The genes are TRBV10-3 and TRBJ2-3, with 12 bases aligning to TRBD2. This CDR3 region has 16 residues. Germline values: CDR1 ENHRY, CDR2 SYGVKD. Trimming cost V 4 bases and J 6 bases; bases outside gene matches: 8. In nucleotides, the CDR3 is TGTGCCATCAGTGGGACTAGCGGGGTAAGGGGCGATACGCAGTATTTT. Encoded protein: CAISGTSGVRGDTQYF.

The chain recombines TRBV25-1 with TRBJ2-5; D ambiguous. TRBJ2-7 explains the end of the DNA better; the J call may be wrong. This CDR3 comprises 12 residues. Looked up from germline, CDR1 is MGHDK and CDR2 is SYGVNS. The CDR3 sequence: CASRGNAYEQYF. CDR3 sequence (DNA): TGTGCCAGCAGGGGCAATGCCTACGAGCAGTACTTC.

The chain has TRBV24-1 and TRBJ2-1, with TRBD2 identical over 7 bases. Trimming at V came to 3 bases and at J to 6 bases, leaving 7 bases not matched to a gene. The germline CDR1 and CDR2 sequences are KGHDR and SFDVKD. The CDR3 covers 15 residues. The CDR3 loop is CATSDPGTISNEQFF. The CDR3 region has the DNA TGTGCCACCAGTGATCCAGGGACTATATCCAATGAGCAGTTCTTC.

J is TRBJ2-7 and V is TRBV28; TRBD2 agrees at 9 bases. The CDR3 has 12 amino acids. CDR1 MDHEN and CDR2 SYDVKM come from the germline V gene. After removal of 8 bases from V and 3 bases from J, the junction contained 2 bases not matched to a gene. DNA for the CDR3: TGTGCCAGCGCTAGCGGGGTCTACGAGCAGTACTTC. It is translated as CASASGVYEQYF.

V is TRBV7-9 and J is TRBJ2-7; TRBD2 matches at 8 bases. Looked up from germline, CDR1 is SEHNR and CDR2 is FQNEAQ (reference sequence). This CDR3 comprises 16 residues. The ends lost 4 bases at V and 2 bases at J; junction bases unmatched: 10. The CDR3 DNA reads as TGTGCCAGCAGCTCTAAAGCGGGTAGCGGGGCCTACGAGCAGTACTTC. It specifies CASSSKAGSGAYEQYF.

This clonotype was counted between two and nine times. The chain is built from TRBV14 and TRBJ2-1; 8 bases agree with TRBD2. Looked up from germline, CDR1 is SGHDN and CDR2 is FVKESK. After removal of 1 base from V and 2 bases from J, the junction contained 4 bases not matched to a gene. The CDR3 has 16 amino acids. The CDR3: CASSQVGAGAYNEQFF. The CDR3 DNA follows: TGTGCCAGCAGCCAAGTCGGAGCGGGGGCCTACAATGAGCAGTTCTTC.

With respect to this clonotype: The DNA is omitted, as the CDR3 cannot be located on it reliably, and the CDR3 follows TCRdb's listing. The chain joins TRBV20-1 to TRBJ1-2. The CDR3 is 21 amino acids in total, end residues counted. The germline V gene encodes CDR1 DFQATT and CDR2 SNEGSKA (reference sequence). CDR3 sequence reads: CSARDMGESQYFGTILYGYTF.

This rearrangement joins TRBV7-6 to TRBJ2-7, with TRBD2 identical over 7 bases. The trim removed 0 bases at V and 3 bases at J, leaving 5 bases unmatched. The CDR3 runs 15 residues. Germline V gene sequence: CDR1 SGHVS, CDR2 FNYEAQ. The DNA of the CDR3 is TGTGCCAGCAGCTTAGCGGGGGGAGGGTTCTACGAGCAGTACTTC. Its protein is CASSLAGGGFYEQYF.

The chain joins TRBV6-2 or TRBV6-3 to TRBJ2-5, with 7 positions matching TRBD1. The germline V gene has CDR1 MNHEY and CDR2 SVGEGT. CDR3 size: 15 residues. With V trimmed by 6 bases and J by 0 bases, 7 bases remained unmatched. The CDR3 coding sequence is TGTGCCAGCAGCACCGGGACAGACTACCAAGAGACCCAGTACTTC. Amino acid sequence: CASSTGTDYQETQYF.

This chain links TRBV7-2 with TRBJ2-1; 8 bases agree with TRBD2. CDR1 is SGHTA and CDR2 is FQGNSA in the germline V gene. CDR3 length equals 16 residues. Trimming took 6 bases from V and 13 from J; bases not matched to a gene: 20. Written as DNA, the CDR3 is TGTGCCAGCAGTCGAAGCGGGACTAGAAACCACGAGACCCAGTTCTTC. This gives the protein CASSRSGTRNHETQFF.

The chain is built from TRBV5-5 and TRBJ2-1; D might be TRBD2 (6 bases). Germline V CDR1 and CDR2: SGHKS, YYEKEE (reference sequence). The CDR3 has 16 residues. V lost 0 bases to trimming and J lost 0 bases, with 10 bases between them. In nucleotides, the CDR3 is TGTGCCAGCAGCTTGGTTCCGGGGGACTCCTACAATGAGCAGTTCTTC. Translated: CASSLVPGDSYNEQFF.

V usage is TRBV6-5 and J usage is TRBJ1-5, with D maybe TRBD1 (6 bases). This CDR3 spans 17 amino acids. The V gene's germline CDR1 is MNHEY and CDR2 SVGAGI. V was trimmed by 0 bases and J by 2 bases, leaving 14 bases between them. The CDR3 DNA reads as TGTGCCAGCAGTTACTCTTTCGACAGGAAAGGCAATCAGCCCCAGCATTTT. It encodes CASSYSFDRKGNQPQHF.

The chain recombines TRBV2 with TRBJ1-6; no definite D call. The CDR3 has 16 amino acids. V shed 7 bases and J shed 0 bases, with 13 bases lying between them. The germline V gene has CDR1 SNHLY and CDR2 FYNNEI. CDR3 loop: CASKTYFVSYNSPLHF. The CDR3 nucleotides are TGTGCCAGCAAAACGTACTTCGTCTCCTATAATTCACCCCTCCACTTT.

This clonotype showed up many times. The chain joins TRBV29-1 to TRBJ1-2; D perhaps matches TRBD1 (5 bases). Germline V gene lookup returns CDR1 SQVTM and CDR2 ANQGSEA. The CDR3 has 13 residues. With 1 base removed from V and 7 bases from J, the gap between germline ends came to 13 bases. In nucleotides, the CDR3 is TGCAGCGTTGAAGGGGGGTACTCTAGTGGCTACACCTTC. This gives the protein CSVEGGYSSGYTF.

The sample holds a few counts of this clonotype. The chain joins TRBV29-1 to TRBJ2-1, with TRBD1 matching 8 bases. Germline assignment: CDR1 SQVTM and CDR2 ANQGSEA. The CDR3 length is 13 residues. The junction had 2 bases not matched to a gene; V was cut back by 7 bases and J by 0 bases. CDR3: CSGDRGSYNEQFF. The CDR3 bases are TGCAGCGGCGACAGGGGCTCCTACAATGAGCAGTTCTTC.

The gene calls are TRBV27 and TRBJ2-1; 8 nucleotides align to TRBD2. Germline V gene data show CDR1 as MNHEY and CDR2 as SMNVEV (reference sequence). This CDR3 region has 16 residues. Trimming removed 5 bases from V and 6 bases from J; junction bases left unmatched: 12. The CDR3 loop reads CASSRIGTGGANEQFF. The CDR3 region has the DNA TGTGCCAGCAGTCGCATAGGGACCGGGGGGGCCAATGAGCAGTTCTTC.

The CDR3 region is CASSVGTDRSGANVLTF. In DNA form, the CDR3 reads TGTGCCAGCAGCGTAGGGACAGACCGCTCTGGGGCCAACGTCCTGACTTTC. This chain joins TRBV9 and TRBJ2-6, with D perhaps matching TRBD1 (6 bases). Trimming removed 0 bases from V and 0 bases from J, with 10 bases in between. Germline V lookup: CDR1 SGDLS, CDR2 YYNGEE. The CDR3 is 17 amino acids.

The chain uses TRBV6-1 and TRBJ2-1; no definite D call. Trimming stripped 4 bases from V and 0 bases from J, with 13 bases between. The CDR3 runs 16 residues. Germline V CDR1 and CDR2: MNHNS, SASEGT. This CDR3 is CASSGVTRSSYNEQFF. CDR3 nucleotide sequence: TGTGCCAGCAGTGGGGTGACAAGGAGCTCCTACAATGAGCAGTTCTTC.

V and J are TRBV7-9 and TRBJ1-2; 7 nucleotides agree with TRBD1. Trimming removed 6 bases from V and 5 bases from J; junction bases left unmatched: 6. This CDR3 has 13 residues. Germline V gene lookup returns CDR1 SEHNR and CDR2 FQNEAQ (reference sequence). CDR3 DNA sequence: TGTGCCAGCAGAAGGACAGGAGAGTATGGCTACACCTTC. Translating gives CASRRTGEYGYTF.

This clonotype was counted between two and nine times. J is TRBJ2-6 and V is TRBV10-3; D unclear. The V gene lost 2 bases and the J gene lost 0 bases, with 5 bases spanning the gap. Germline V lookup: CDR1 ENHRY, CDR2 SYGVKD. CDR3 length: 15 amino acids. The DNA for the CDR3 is TGTGCCATCAGTGAGATTCGCTCTGGGGCCAACGTCCTGACTTTC. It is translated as CAISEIRSGANVLTF.

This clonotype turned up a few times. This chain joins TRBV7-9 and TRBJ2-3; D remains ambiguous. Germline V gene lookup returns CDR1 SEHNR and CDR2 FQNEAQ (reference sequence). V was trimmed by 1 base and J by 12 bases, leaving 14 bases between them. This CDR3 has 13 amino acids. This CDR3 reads CASSLGVLGLQYF. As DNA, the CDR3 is TGTGCCAGCAGCTTAGGTGTCCTCGGGCTACAGTATTTT.

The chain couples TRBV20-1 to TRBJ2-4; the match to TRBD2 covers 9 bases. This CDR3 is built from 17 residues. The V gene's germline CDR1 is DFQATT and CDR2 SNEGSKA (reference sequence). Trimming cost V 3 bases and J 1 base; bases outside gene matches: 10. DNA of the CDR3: TGCAGTGCTAGTTTTTGGGTAGCGGGGGAGGCCAAAAACATTCAGTACTTC. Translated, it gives CSASFWVAGEAKNIQYF.

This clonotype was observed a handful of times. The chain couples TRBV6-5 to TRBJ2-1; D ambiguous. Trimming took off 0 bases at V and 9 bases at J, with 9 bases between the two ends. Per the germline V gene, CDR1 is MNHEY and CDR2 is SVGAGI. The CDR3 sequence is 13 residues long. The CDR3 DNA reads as TGTGCCAGCAGTTACTCGAGAGAAGTTGAGCAGTTCTTC. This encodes CASSYSREVEQFF.

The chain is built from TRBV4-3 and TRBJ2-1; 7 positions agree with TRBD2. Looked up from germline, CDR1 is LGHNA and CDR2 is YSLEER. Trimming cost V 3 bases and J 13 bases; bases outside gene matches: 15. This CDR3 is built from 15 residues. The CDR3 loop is CASSHSRGTGETQFF. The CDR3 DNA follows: TGCGCCAGCAGCCATTCGCGGGGGACGGGGGAGACCCAGTTCTTC.

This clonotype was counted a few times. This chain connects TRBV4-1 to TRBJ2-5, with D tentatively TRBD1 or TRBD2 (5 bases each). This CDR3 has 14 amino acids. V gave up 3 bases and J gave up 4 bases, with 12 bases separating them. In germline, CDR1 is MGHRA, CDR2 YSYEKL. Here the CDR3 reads CASSHRDQIETQYF. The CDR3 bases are TGCGCCAGCAGCCACCGGGACCAAATAGAGACCCAGTACTTC.

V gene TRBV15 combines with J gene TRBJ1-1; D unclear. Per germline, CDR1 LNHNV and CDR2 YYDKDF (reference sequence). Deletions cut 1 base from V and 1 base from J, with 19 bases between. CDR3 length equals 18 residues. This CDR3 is CATSRGWERELSNTEAFF. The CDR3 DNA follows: TGTGCCACCAGCAGAGGCTGGGAAAGGGAATTATCGAACACTGAAGCTTTCTTT.